Shown below are 10 T cell receptor beta chains from a single sample sequenced in a study of blood T cell repertoires in COVID-19. Using immunoSEQ multiplex PCR, the repertoire was profiled, and TCRdb retains in-frame clones only, with some absent. The repertoire holds approximately 200,000 clones, with approximately 91% as singletons. The sequencing sample was made of peripheral blood. The source of these receptors is a man in his 70s with active or convalescent COVID-19.

The J gene is TRBJ2-7, the V gene TRBV28; TRBD2 aligns across 9 bases. Germline CDR1 reads MDHEN; CDR2 reads SYDVKM. The CDR3 has 16 amino acids. J was trimmed by 3 bases and V by 5 bases; bases with no gene match: 11. The CDR3 protein is CASSGLSLAGSYEQYF. The CDR3 nucleotides read TGTGCCAGCAGTGGGCTTTCTCTAGCGGGGAGCTACGAGCAGTACTTC.

The CDR3: CASTYSGVGTEAFF. The CDR3 DNA reads as TGTGCCAGCACCTATTCAGGGGTAGGGACTGAAGCTTTCTTT. This chain links TRBV2 with TRBJ1-1, with a possible D match to TRBD1 (6 bases). With 7 bases removed from V and 5 bases from J, the gap between germline ends came to 17 bases. The CDR3 extends over 14 amino acids. Germline V gives CDR1 SNHLY, CDR2 FYNNEI. Based on the CDR3 plus reference TRBV2 and TRBJ1-1, the full variable domain is EPEVTQTPSHQVTQMGQEVILRCVPISNHLYFYWYRQILGQKVEFLVSFYNNEISEKSEIFDDQFSVERPDGSNFTLKIRSTKLEDSAMYFCASTYSGVGTEAFFGQGTRLTVV.

V and J are TRBV7-2 and TRBJ1-2; 9 nucleotides align to TRBD1. CDR3 size: 15 residues. Germline CDR1 SGHTA, CDR2 FQGNSA. The ends lost 1 base at V and 2 bases at J; junction bases unmatched: 2. CDR3 bases: TGTGCCAGCAGCTTAGTGGGGACAGGGAACTATGGCTACACCTTC. Its translation: CASSLVGTGNYGYTF.

The V and J genes are TRBV3-1 (or the pseudogene TRBV3-2) and TRBJ2-3; 9 nucleotides align to TRBD1. Per the germline V gene, CDR1 is LGHDT and CDR2 is YNNKEL (reference sequence). The CDR3 is made up of 14 amino acids. V shed 3 bases and J 4 bases; nucleotides not matched to a gene: 2. The CDR3 spells CASSHTGGADTQYF. DNA for the CDR3: TGTGCCAGCAGCCACACAGGGGGCGCAGATACGCAGTATTTT.

This clone was counted only a few times. The chain carries TRBV5-1 and TRBJ2-5, with TRBD1 matching 7 bases. V was pared by 5 bases and J by 5 bases, with 9 bases of the junction left unmatched. The CDR3 consists of 14 residues. Germline CDR1 is SGHRS and CDR2 is YFSETQ. The CDR3 DNA reads as TGCGCCAGCAGTACACAGGGGATCTACGAGACCCAGTACTTC. Protein: CASSTQGIYETQYF. The complete variable domain, with remaining parts taken from reference TRBV5-1 and TRBJ2-5, reads KAGVTQTPRYLIKTRGQQVTLSCSPISGHRSVSWYQQTPGQGLQFLFEYFSETQRNKGNFPGRFSGRQFSNSRSEMNVSTLELGDSALYLCASSTQGIYETQYFGPGTRLLVL.

Comment on this clone: Different DNA sequences within this sample yield the same CDR3. The V gene is TRBV27, the J gene TRBJ2-7; 7 positions match TRBD1. J was trimmed by 4 bases and V by 3 bases; bases with no gene match: 3. In germline, CDR1 is MNHEY, CDR2 SMNVEV (reference sequence). The CDR3 is 13 amino acids. CDR3 in amino acids: CASSFGTAYEQYF. The CDR3 DNA reads TGTGCCAGCAGTTTCGGGACAGCTTACGAGCAGTACTTC.

The chain recombines TRBV6-5 with TRBJ1-3; perhaps TRBD1 as D (5 bases). Trimming removed 8 bases from V and 0 bases from J, with 11 bases in between. Germline CDR1 and CDR2: MNHEY and SVGAGI. The CDR3 totals 14 residues. The CDR3 bases are TGTGCCAGCCGCCCAGGGTCCTCTGGAAACACCATATATTTT. Translating gives CASRPGSSGNTIYF.

The chain joins TRBV7-9 to TRBJ1-6; TRBD1 is a possible D gene (5 bases). Trimming took off 1 base at V and 7 bases at J, with 8 bases between the two ends. There are 14 residues in the CDR3. The germline gives CDR1 SEHNR, CDR2 FQNEAQ (reference sequence). The CDR3 loop reads CASSLGSGNSPLHF. CDR3 nucleotides: TGTGCCAGCAGCTTAGGTTCAGGGAATTCACCCCTCCACTTT.

The CDR3: CASSWDIGQETQYF. DNA for the CDR3: TGTGCCAGCAGTTGGGACATCGGGCAAGAGACCCAGTACTTC. This chain connects TRBV6-6 to TRBJ2-5; TRBD1 might be the D (6 bases). Between the trimmed V and J ends, which lost 4 bases and 2 bases, there was a span of 11 bases. CDR1 is MNHNY, CDR2 SVGAGI, per germline (reference sequence). The CDR3 sequence is 14 residues long.

V usage is TRBV5-1 and J usage is TRBJ1-1; D gene uncertain. The CDR3 extends over 15 amino acids. Germline-derived CDR1 and CDR2 are SGHRS and YFSETQ. V lost 0 bases to trimming and J lost 2 bases, with 11 bases between them. The CDR3 protein is CASSLETLINTEAFF. CDR3 nucleotide sequence: TGCGCCAGCAGCTTGGAGACACTCATTAACACTGAAGCTTTCTTT.